Shown below are 28 T cell receptor beta chains from a single sample sequenced in a study of blood T cell repertoires in COVID-19. The assay was immunoSEQ multiplex PCR, and TCRdb's table has in-frame clones only and misses some. The profile covers hundreds of thousands of clones, with around nine tenths appearing a single time and over 10% taken by the ten largest. Material: peripheral blood. These receptors were obtained from a woman aged 70-85 years with COVID-19, enrolled during active disease.

V and J are TRBV2 and TRBJ2-6; D is unresolved. In germline, CDR1 is SNHLY, CDR2 FYNNEI. The V end lost 11 bases, the J end lost 0 bases, and 17 bases lay between the germline ends. The CDR3 consists of 16 residues. For the CDR3, the DNA is TGTGCCTCACACATCGACCGAGGCTCTGGGGCCAACGTCCTGACTTTC. Encoded protein: CASHIDRGSGANVLTF.

The chain has TRBV28 and TRBJ2-1; 10 bases map to TRBD1. CDR1 MDHEN and CDR2 SYDVKM come from the germline V gene. The CDR3 is 15 residues long. Losses at the gene ends were 7 bases for V and 3 bases for J; bases not matched to a gene: 6. The CDR3 DNA sequence: TGTGCCAGCACCAGACAGGGGGCCATCTACAATGAGCAGTTCTTC. This codes for CASTRQGAIYNEQFF.

The chain is built from TRBV12-3 or TRBV12-4 and TRBJ2-1; a weak D match, TRBD1 (5 bases). This CDR3 is 12 amino acids long. The V end was cut by 5 bases, the J end by 8 bases, with 10 bases between. DNA for the CDR3: TGTGCCAGCAGTACCAGGGCGCATGAGCAGTTCTTC. This encodes CASSTRAHEQFF.

The V call is TRBV28, the J call TRBJ1-5; 7 bases align to TRBD1. The germline CDR1 and CDR2 sequences are MDHEN and SYDVKM. The CDR3 spans 14 residues. Losses at the gene ends were 7 bases for V and 3 bases for J; bases not matched to a gene: 6. CDR3 sequence reads: CASNPGTVNQPQHF. The CDR3 coding sequence is TGTGCCAGCAACCCCGGGACAGTCAATCAGCCCCAGCATTTT.

The J gene is TRBJ1-2, the V gene TRBV3-1 (or the pseudogene TRBV3-2), with D tentatively TRBD1 (6 bases). Per germline, CDR1 LGHDT and CDR2 YNNKEL (reference sequence). The CDR3 has 13 amino acids. V was cut by 8 bases and J by 4 bases, with 14 bases left in between. CDR3 bases: TGTGCCAGCCGGGACAAAGAAGGCTATGGCTACACCTTC. Translated: CASRDKEGYGYTF.

In regard to this clone: This clone may be a read error of a much larger clone one base away. This chain links TRBV19 with TRBJ1-4; the D gene is possibly TRBD1 (6 bases). The CDR3 is 13 residues long. The germline gives CDR1 LNHDA, CDR2 SQIVND (reference sequence). DNA of the CDR3: TGTACCAGCCGCAGGGGAACTAATGAAAAACTGTTTTTT. It is translated as CTSRRGTNEKLFF.

The CDR3 DNA sequence: TGTGCCAGCTCCCCGCGGGACGGGGGGGCAGATACGCAGTATTTT. Amino acid sequence: CASSPRDGGADTQYF. This chain joins TRBV7-3 and TRBJ2-3, with TRBD2 matching 8 bases. V lost 8 bases and J lost 4; bases outside the gene matches: 11. The CDR3 has 15 residues. Germline values: CDR1 SGHTA, CDR2 FQGTGA.

This rearrangement joins TRBV28 to TRBJ2-1; 8 bases align to TRBD2. CDR3 length: 21 residues. The J segment lost 4 bases and the V segment lost 5 bases, leaving 25 bases of the junction unmatched. The germline gives CDR1 MDHEN, CDR2 SYDVKM. CDR3 DNA: TGTGCCAGCAGTCGATCAATGCACTGGGAATCCCAGCGGGGGTCGTACAATGAGCAGTTCTTC. It translates to CASSRSMHWESQRGSYNEQFF.

This clone was counted a few times. The CDR3 DNA sequence: TGTGCCAGCAGTTACTCTTCCGGGACAGGGTCATATGGCTACACCTTC. Translated, it gives CASSYSSGTGSYGYTF. The chain links TRBV6-5 to TRBJ1-2; 9 nucleotides align to TRBD1. Germline V lookup: CDR1 MNHEY, CDR2 SVGAGI. The CDR3 totals 16 residues. V lost 0 bases to trimming and J lost 5 bases; unmatched junction nucleotides: 7.

V is TRBV6-5 and J is TRBJ2-7, with D tentatively TRBD1 (6 bases). With 4 bases removed from V and 4 bases from J, the gap between germline ends came to 17 bases. The CDR3 loop spans 15 amino acids. Looked up from germline, CDR1 is MNHEY and CDR2 is SVGAGI. CDR3 region: CASSFHTERGYEQYF. The CDR3 nucleotides are TGTGCCAGCAGTTTCCATACTGAAAGGGGGTACGAGCAGTACTTC.

This clone was counted once. The chain carries TRBV3-1 (or the pseudogene TRBV3-2) and TRBJ2-3; 9 bases agree with TRBD2. The germline V gene has CDR1 LGHDT and CDR2 YNNKEL (reference sequence). CDR3 size: 15 residues. J lost 5 bases, V lost 5 bases, and 8 bases had no gene match. CDR3 amino acids: CASSARGGKGDTQYF. CDR3 bases: TGTGCCAGCAGCGCGCGGGGGGGCAAAGGAGATACGCAGTATTTT.

The DNA of the CDR3 is TGTGCCAGCAGTTTAGACCGGGACAGGGACTCCTACGAGCAGTACTTC. Translated: CASSLDRDRDSYEQYF. The chain links TRBV27 to TRBJ2-7; 9 bases are a match to TRBD1. The CDR3 totals 16 residues. Germline V gene sequence: CDR1 MNHEY, CDR2 SMNVEV (reference sequence). After removal of 2 bases from V and 0 bases from J, the junction contained 5 bases not matched to a gene.

V usage is TRBV9 and J usage is TRBJ1-1; perhaps TRBD1 as D (6 bases). Trimming removed 4 bases at V and 5 bases at J, with 15 bases between. The germline CDR1 and CDR2 sequences are SGDLS and YYNGEE. CDR3 length equals 14 residues. The CDR3 bases are TGTGCCAGCAGCCCAGGCTACAGGGATACTGAAGCTTTCTTT. Amino acid sequence: CASSPGYRDTEAFF. Full variable domain (remainder filled in from reference TRBV9 and TRBJ1-1): DSGVTQTPKHLITATGQRVTLRCSPRSGDLSVYWYQQSLDQGLQFLIQYYNGEERAKGNILERFSAQQFPDLHSELNLSSLELGDSALYFCASSPGYRDTEAFFGQGTRLTVV.

This chain links TRBV6-2 or TRBV6-3 with TRBJ1-2, with TRBD1 identical over 9 bases. The CDR3 loop spans 15 amino acids. The J segment lost 2 bases and the V segment lost 2 bases, leaving 3 bases of the junction unmatched. Looked up from germline, CDR1 is MNHEY and CDR2 is SVGEGT. CDR3 nucleotides: TGTGCCAGCAGTTACCAGGGACAGGGAAACTATGGCTACACCTTC. Its translation is CASSYQGQGNYGYTF.

In its sample, this clone was seen a few times. This chain links TRBV7-2 with TRBJ1-2; unclear D gene. This CDR3 is built from 11 residues. Trimming removed 5 bases from V and 9 bases from J, with 10 bases in between. The germline CDR1 and CDR2 sequences are SGHTA and FQGNSA. CDR3 residues: CASSPPGSYTF. In DNA form, the CDR3 reads TGTGCCAGCAGCCCCCCGGGGAGCTACACCTTC.

CDR3 in DNA: TGTGCCAGCAGCGCAGGGGGAGATACGCAGTATTTT. Translating it yields CASSAGGDTQYF. The genes are TRBV9 and TRBJ2-3, with 7 bases that match TRBD1. This CDR3 is built from 12 residues. CDR1 is SGDLS, CDR2 YYNGEE, per germline. V gave up 3 bases and J gave up 5 bases; unmatched junction bases: 0.

This sequence joins TRBV12-5 and TRBJ1-1, with a weak D call TRBD1 (6 bases). This CDR3 is built from 13 residues. Per germline, CDR1 LGHNT and CDR2 FRNRAP. With 5 bases removed from V and 11 bases from J, the gap between germline ends came to 18 bases. In DNA, the CDR3 is TGTGCTAGTGGTCGACAATCGGGGGGGCGGGCTTTCTTT. It yields the protein CASGRQSGGRAFF.

V gene TRBV28 combines with J gene TRBJ2-6, with 7 bases lining up with TRBD1. Germline V CDR1 and CDR2: MDHEN, SYDVKM. Losses at the gene ends were 5 bases for V and 2 bases for J; bases not matched to a gene: 6. The CDR3 is made up of 16 amino acids. CDR3 in amino acids: CASSASRGPGANVLTF. Written as DNA, the CDR3 is TGTGCCAGCAGTGCTTCTAGGGGGCCTGGGGCCAACGTCCTGACTTTC.

This chain links TRBV9 with TRBJ1-6, with 9 bases lining up with TRBD1. Germline lookup yields CDR1 SGDLS and CDR2 YYNGEE. The junction had 2 bases not matched to a gene; V was cut back by 0 bases and J by 7 bases. This CDR3 has 15 amino acids. The CDR3 coding sequence is TGTGCCAGCAGCGTAGAGGGGACAGGGAATTCACCCCTCCACTTT. Translation gives CASSVEGTGNSPLHF.

V is TRBV9 and J is TRBJ2-5; the match to TRBD2 covers 7 bases. Trimming at V came to 0 bases and at J to 6 bases, leaving 8 bases not matched to a gene. This CDR3 is 15 amino acids long. The germline V gene has CDR1 SGDLS and CDR2 YYNGEE. CDR3 sequence (DNA): TGTGCCAGCAGCGTAGATAGTTGGGGGGGAAAGACCCAGTACTTC. Translating gives CASSVDSWGGKTQYF.

V is TRBV5-1 and J is TRBJ2-7; possible D gene TRBD1, 7 bases. V dropped 3 bases and J dropped 7 bases, with 23 bases sitting between them. This CDR3 has 16 residues. CDR1 is SGHRS, CDR2 YFSETQ, per germline. CDR3 in DNA: TGCGCCAGCAGCTGGGGGGCGACAGGGAGCAGGCGTGAGCAGTACTTC. Protein product: CASSWGATGSRREQYF.

The chain joins TRBV24-1 to TRBJ2-2, with D hard to call. Deletions cut 1 base from V and 0 bases from J, with 11 bases between. Germline assignment: CDR1 KGHDR and CDR2 SFDVKD. The CDR3 sequence is 17 residues long. The CDR3 spells CATSDFGSTANTGELFF. The DNA for the CDR3 is TGTGCCACCAGTGATTTCGGATCAACAGCGAACACCGGGGAGCTGTTTTTT.

This clone was recorded a few times. The V call is TRBV6-1, the J call TRBJ1-6, with 10 bases that match TRBD1. This CDR3 has 13 amino acids. The germline V gene has CDR1 MNHNS and CDR2 SASEGT. Trimming took 3 bases from V and 15 from J; bases not matched to a gene: 5. The CDR3 loop is CASSDRDRGSLHF. CDR3 coding DNA: TGTGCCAGCAGTGACCGGGACAGGGGCAGCCTCCACTTT.

V and J are TRBV12-5 and TRBJ1-2, with D tentatively TRBD1 (6 bases). CDR3 length: 13 residues. V lost 2 bases and J 3 bases, leaving 7 bases between the germline ends. Germline V gives CDR1 LGHNT, CDR2 FRNRAP. CDR3: CASGLKGDYGYTF. CDR3 coding DNA: TGTGCTAGTGGTTTGAAGGGGGACTATGGCTACACCTTC.

The chain has TRBV30 and TRBJ1-5; perhaps TRBD1 as D (5 bases). The germline CDR1 and CDR2 sequences are GTSNPN and SVGIG (reference sequence). This CDR3 comprises 12 residues. V was pared by 0 bases and J by 12 bases, with 12 bases between. The CDR3 DNA follows: TGTGCCTGGAGTGTCACCGTGGGACTCCAGCATTTT. Amino acids: CAWSVTVGLQHF. Filled out from reference TRBV30 and TRBJ1-5, the complete variable domain reads SQTIHQWPATLVQPVGSPLSLECTVEGTSNPNLYWYRQAAGRGLQLLFYSVGIGQISSEVPQNLSASRPQDRQFILSSKKLLLSDSGFYLCAWSVTVGLQHFGDGTRLSIL.

The gene calls are TRBV19 and TRBJ2-7, with TRBD2 as a possible D gene (5 bases). Trimming shortened V by 0 bases and J by 3 bases, and 12 bases separated the two germline ends. This CDR3 spans 15 amino acids. The germline gives CDR1 LNHDA, CDR2 SQIVND (reference sequence). The CDR3 spells CASSIDPAGRYEQYF. Here the CDR3 DNA reads TGTGCCAGTAGTATAGATCCCGCGGGCCGCTACGAGCAGTACTTC. Full variable domain (missing parts from reference TRBV19 and TRBJ2-7): DGGITQSPKYLFRKEGQNVTLSCEQNLNHDAMYWYRQDPGQGLRLIYYSQIVNDFQKGDIAEGYSVSREKKESFPLTVTSAQKNPTAFYLCASSIDPAGRYEQYFGPGTRLTVT.

The genes are TRBV2 and TRBJ2-7, with D possibly matching TRBD2 (6 bases). Looked up from germline, CDR1 is SNHLY and CDR2 is FYNNEI. There are 13 residues in the CDR3. Trimming stripped 1 base from V and 7 bases from J, with 11 bases between. The CDR3 is CASSEERAEEQYF. Here the CDR3 DNA reads TGTGCCAGCAGTGAAGAGCGGGCGGAAGAGCAGTACTTC.

The chain combines TRBV14 with TRBJ1-4, with 8 bases that match TRBD1. Germline loops: CDR1 SGHDN, CDR2 FVKESK. The ends lost 0 bases at V and 8 bases at J; junction bases unmatched: 8. The CDR3 runs to 16 residues. This chain's CDR3 is CASSQDWTGRQEKLFF. For the CDR3, the DNA is TGTGCCAGCAGCCAAGATTGGACAGGGAGACAAGAAAAACTGTTTTTT.